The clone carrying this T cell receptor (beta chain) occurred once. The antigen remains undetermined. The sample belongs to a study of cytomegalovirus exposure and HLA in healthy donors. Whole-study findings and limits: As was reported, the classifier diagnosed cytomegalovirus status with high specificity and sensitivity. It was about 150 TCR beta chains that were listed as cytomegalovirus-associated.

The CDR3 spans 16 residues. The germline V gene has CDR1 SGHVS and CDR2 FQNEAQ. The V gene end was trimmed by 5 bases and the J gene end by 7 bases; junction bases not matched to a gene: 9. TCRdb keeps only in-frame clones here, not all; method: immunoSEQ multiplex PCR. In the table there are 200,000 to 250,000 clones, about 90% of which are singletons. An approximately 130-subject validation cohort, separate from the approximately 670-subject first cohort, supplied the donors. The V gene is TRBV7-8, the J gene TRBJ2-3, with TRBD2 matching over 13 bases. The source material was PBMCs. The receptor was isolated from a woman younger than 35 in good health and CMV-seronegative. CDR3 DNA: TGTGCCAGCAGCACCGACGGGACTAGCGGGATTAATACGCAGTATTTT. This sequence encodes CASSTDGTSGINTQYF.